This TCR beta chain was identified during a study of control samples from healthy donors and cancer patients. The CDR3 is 13 amino acids. From germline, CDR1 is MDHEN and CDR2 SYDVKM. V shed 2 bases and J shed 5 bases, with 7 bases lying between them. The method was immunoSEQ multiplex PCR; TCRdb's version includes in-frame clones alone and lacks a portion of them. The sample carries 200,000 to 250,000 clones, just under 95% recorded once. This clone was detected once. The chain links TRBV28 to TRBJ1-5; D not resolved. What was sequenced was blood. This clonotype was obtained from a man aged 50-59 years in good health. The chain's CDR3 is CASSLRPDQPQHF. CDR3 sequence (DNA): TGTGCCAGCAGTTTACGTCCCGATCAGCCCCAGCATTTT.